The clone carrying this T cell receptor beta chain came up a few times. Its matching antigen is unknown. CDR1 is DFQATT, CDR2 SNEGSKA, per germline (reference sequence). V was trimmed by 4 bases and J by 7 bases, leaving 14 bases between them. The CDR3 has 13 residues. The data belong to a study of post-analysis software for immune sequencing data. Findings and limits, study-wide: Five TRBV segments, including TRBV5-6, TRBV5-1 and TRBV20-1, were more frequent in patients than controls.

The authors incorporated unique molecular identifiers into the TCR beta cDNA libraries. Roughly 510,000 cDNA molecules were recovered from an input of about 0.9 to 10 million T cells. MiXCR, run by TCRdb on the PCR reads, gives a single entry per CDR3 protein. Here the sample spans hundreds of thousands of distinct CDR3 sequences, roughly 47% being singletons. This receptor was taken from a girl between 5 and 17 years old with multiple sclerosis. This chain connects TRBV20-1 to TRBJ2-1; D unresolved. The sample comprised blood. The CDR3 DNA sequence: TGCAGTGCTACACTTACGAGAGCGAATGAGCAGTTCTTC. Protein: CSATLTRANEQFF.